This T cell receptor (beta chain) was captured by sequencing in a study of T cells in Graves' hyperthyroidism and ophthalmopathy. Study-wide points: The model anticipated ophthalmopathy a median about six months pre-onset. Also found in blood were most expanded thyroid clonotypes above 0.001.

Deletions cut 5 bases from V and 0 bases from J, with 17 bases between. The CDR3 spans 18 residues. The V gene's germline CDR1 is SEHNR and CDR2 FQNEAQ (reference sequence). RNA transcripts served as the template for amplifying TCR beta CDR3 regions. RT-PCR in the first round (using the HTBI primer set) targeted the TCR CDR3. Using its own MiXCR run on the multiplex PCR reads, TCRdb lists one record per CDR3 protein. The repertoire holds 450,000 to 700,000 distinct CDR3 sequences, with roughly 46% as singletons. Diagnosis relied on clinical symptoms, serum thyroxine and TRAb, thyroid ultrasound and orbital computed tomography. Note on this clonotype: The antigen is undetermined.

The source material was peripheral blood or thyroid tissue (not recorded which). The chain employs TRBV7-9 and TRBJ1-6; weak D call: TRBD1 (5 bases). The source of this sequence is an adult woman with Graves' disease, either hyperthyroidism or ophthalmopathy (not recorded which). The CDR3, as DNA: TGTGCCAGCAGCACCGGGACTTGCCCGAGCTCCTATAATTCACCCCTCCACTTT. As protein: CASSTGTCPSSYNSPLHF.